This T cell receptor beta chain was profiled in a study of radiotherapy plus CTLA-4 blockade in lung cancer. Study background: Overall, roughly 18% of patients showed an objective response, while about 30% attained disease control.

Notes on the study in general: Clones of tumor-derived TCRs expanded in blood after radiotherapy plus ipilimumab.

The V gene's germline CDR1 is LNHDA and CDR2 SQIVND (reference sequence). V was clipped by 3 bases and J by 0 bases, with 7 bases between them. This CDR3 region has 14 residues. The data were produced by immunoSEQ multiplex PCR, yet TCRdb's version contains in-frame clones alone and is incomplete. The data hold roughly 75,000 clones, with 70% to 85% observed a single time. Remarks on this clone: Its antigen remains unknown.

This clonotype was sampled from a human donor with non-small cell lung cancer who had stable disease on radiotherapy plus ipilimumab. The sample in question was peripheral blood, obtained from a patient treated with radiotherapy plus ipilimumab. The chain combines TRBV19 with TRBJ2-3; D remains ambiguous. The CDR3 is CASSIWGSTDTQYF. The CDR3 nucleotides read TGTGCCAGTAGTATTTGGGGAAGCACAGATACGCAGTATTTT.